Following are 30 T cell receptor beta chains from one sample sequenced in a study of long-term antiretroviral therapy in people with HIV. With survey level as its setting, the immunoSEQ assay was v3.0. Assay: immunoSEQ multiplex PCR; the TCRdb copy retains only in-frame clones and omits some. The sample yields roughly 25,000 clones, around 83% seen once. Material: unsorted PBMCs, obtained 0.7 years before starting antiretroviral therapy. The source of these receptors is a man under 40 with HIV.

The J gene is TRBJ2-1, the V gene TRBV30; TRBD2 matches 14 bases. V lost 7 bases, J lost 12 bases, and 11 bases stayed unmatched. Germline CDR1 GTSNPN, CDR2 SVGIG (reference sequence). CDR3 length equals 14 residues. CDR3 sequence reads: CAFKGLAGDIAQFF. CDR3 coding DNA: TGTGCCTTTAAGGGACTAGCGGGAGACATTGCGCAGTTCTTC.

V gene TRBV9 combines with J gene TRBJ2-7, with D maybe TRBD2 (6 bases). Germline CDR1 and CDR2: SGDLS and YYNGEE. The CDR3 runs to 15 residues. Between the trimmed V and J ends, which lost 0 bases and 5 bases, there was a span of 15 bases. The CDR3 DNA reads TGTGCCAGCAGCGTAGAGGAGGGCAGGGTCGACGAGCAGTACTTC. It specifies CASSVEEGRVDEQYF. The variable domain in full, completed from reference TRBV9 and TRBJ2-7, reads DSGVTQTPKHLITATGQRVTLRCSPRSGDLSVYWYQQSLDQGLQFLIQYYNGEERAKGNILERFSAQQFPDLHSELNLSSLELGDSALYFCASSVEEGRVDEQYFGPGTRLTVT.

V gene TRBV7-9 combines with J gene TRBJ2-6; D gene unclear. The V and J ends lost 4 bases and 0 bases respectively, with 10 bases between them. The CDR3 extends over 16 amino acids. Looked up from germline, CDR1 is SEHNR and CDR2 is FQNEAQ (reference sequence). The CDR3 sequence: CASSSAVPSGANVLTF. The CDR3 nucleotides read TGTGCCAGCAGCTCGGCAGTACCCTCTGGGGCCAACGTCCTGACTTTC.

The rearrangement uses TRBV7-8 and TRBJ2-3; TRBD2 aligns across 9 bases. J gave up 4 bases and V 1 base, and 9 bases lay outside the gene matches. This CDR3 region has 17 residues. In germline, CDR1 is SGHVS, CDR2 FQNEAQ. The CDR3 DNA reads as TGTGCCAGCAGCTTAGATCTAGCGGGAAATTGGGCAGATACGCAGTATTTT. Its protein product is CASSLDLAGNWADTQYF.

V gene TRBV18 combines with J gene TRBJ2-6; 10 nucleotides line up with TRBD2. CDR1 is KGHSH and CDR2 is LQKENI in the germline V gene. The length of the CDR3 is 18 residues. V lost 3 bases and J lost 2; bases outside the gene matches: 7. For the CDR3, the DNA is TGTGCCAGCTCACCTCTAGCGGGAGAAATCCCTGGGGCCAACGTCCTGACTTTC. Amino acid sequence: CASSPLAGEIPGANVLTF.

The chain combines TRBV7-6 with TRBJ2-7, with D maybe TRBD2 (6 bases). V lost 5 bases, J lost 3 bases, and 11 bases lay in between. Germline V gene data show CDR1 as SGHVS and CDR2 as FNYEAQ. This CDR3 is 13 amino acids long. In DNA, the CDR3 is TGTGCCAGCAGCGCGGGACCTAACTACGAGCAGTACTTC. Translating it yields CASSAGPNYEQYF.

The rearrangement uses TRBV5-1 and TRBJ2-1, with D possibly TRBD2 on 5 matching bases. This CDR3 contains 15 residues. CDR1 is SGHRS, CDR2 YFSETQ, per germline. The V end lost 4 bases, the J end lost 4 bases, and 15 bases lay between the germline ends. The CDR3 bases are TGCGCCAGCAGCAAGGCTCGGGAATTTTACAATGAGCAGTTCTTC. Translated: CASSKAREFYNEQFF. Full variable domain (outside the CDR3, taken from reference TRBV5-1 and TRBJ2-1): KAGVTQTPRYLIKTRGQQVTLSCSPISGHRSVSWYQQTPGQGLQFLFEYFSETQRNKGNFPGRFSGRQFSNSRSEMNVSTLELGDSALYLCASSKAREFYNEQFFGPGTRLTVL.

This chain connects TRBV18 to TRBJ2-1; no clear D. The CDR3 has 14 amino acids. V lost 3 bases and J 0 bases, leaving 6 bases between the germline ends. CDR1 and CDR2 (germline): KGHSH, LQKENI. CDR3 nucleotide sequence: TGTGCCAGCTCACCTATTCCCTCCTACAATGAGCAGTTCTTC. Residues: CASSPIPSYNEQFF.

The sample holds a few counts of this clone. The CDR3 spells CASSLVTGTGHNEQFF. The CDR3 DNA sequence: TGCGCCAGCAGCTTGGTCACAGGGACAGGTCACAATGAGCAGTTCTTC. The chain uses TRBV5-1 and TRBJ2-1; TRBD1 agrees at 8 bases. Germline V gene sequence: CDR1 SGHRS, CDR2 YFSETQ. There are 16 residues in the CDR3. V lost 0 bases and J lost 5; bases outside the gene matches: 7.

The chain combines TRBV6-1 with TRBJ2-7; D unclear. Trimming left V 6 bases short and J 1 base short, with 10 bases between. Germline CDR1 MNHNS, CDR2 SASEGT. This CDR3 region has 13 residues. The CDR3 DNA is TGTGCCAGCAGGGCCCAGAATTCCTACGAGCAGTACTTC. Encoded protein: CASRAQNSYEQYF.

The V and J genes are TRBV9 and TRBJ1-4, with D perhaps TRBD1 (6 bases). The V end lost 1 base, the J end lost 2 bases, and 9 bases lay between the germline ends. Germline V gene lookup returns CDR1 SGDLS and CDR2 YYNGEE. The CDR3 is 15 residues long. CDR3 nucleotides: TGTGCCAGCAGCGTAACACAGGGTACTAATGAAAAACTGTTTTTT. Protein sequence: CASSVTQGTNEKLFF.

A single count supports this clone. V and J are TRBV15 and TRBJ1-2; D might be TRBD1 (5 bases). With 1 base removed from V and 2 bases from J, the gap between germline ends came to 11 bases. Germline values: CDR1 LNHNV, CDR2 YYDKDF (reference sequence). This CDR3 is built from 15 residues. CDR3 amino acids: CATSRGGETNYGYTF. CDR3 nucleotides: TGTGCCACCAGCAGAGGGGGCGAAACCAACTATGGCTACACCTTC.

V is TRBV10-3 and J is TRBJ1-3; D remains ambiguous. CDR3 length: 16 amino acids. V was pared by 0 bases and J by 4 bases, with 13 bases between. CDR1 is ENHRY and CDR2 is SYGVKD in the germline V gene. The CDR3: CAISESDSSMGNTIYF. Here the CDR3 DNA reads TGTGCCATCAGTGAGTCGGATAGCTCGATGGGAAACACCATATATTTT.

The V call is TRBV5-1, the J call TRBJ1-1; no firm D call. The germline V gene encodes CDR1 SGHRS and CDR2 YFSETQ. V lost 0 bases and J lost 1, with 4 bases in between. The CDR3 is 13 residues long. DNA for the CDR3: TGCGCCAGCAGCTTGGAGGGGAACACTGAAGCTTTCTTT. This codes for CASSLEGNTEAFF. The whole variable domain, filled in from reference TRBV5-1 and TRBJ1-1, reads KAGVTQTPRYLIKTRGQQVTLSCSPISGHRSVSWYQQTPGQGLQFLFEYFSETQRNKGNFPGRFSGRQFSNSRSEMNVSTLELGDSALYLCASSLEGNTEAFFGQGTRLTVV.

The chain links TRBV15 to TRBJ1-3; D call uncertain. CDR1 and CDR2 (germline): LNHNV, YYDKDF (reference sequence). The CDR3 length is 18 residues. V lost 0 bases to trimming and J lost 2 bases, with 17 bases between them. The CDR3 sequence is CATSRDSLGLGTGNTIYF. The CDR3 DNA is TGTGCCACCAGCAGAGATTCGTTGGGGTTAGGTACTGGAAACACCATATATTTT.

The rearrangement joins TRBV5-6 to TRBJ2-1; a weak D match, TRBD1 (6 bases). Germline V lookup: CDR1 SGHDT, CDR2 YYEEEE. The CDR3 covers 14 residues. V lost 2 bases and J 5 bases, leaving 11 bases between the germline ends. This CDR3 reads CASSFQGWNNEQFF. CDR3 coding DNA: TGTGCCAGCAGCTTTCAGGGGTGGAACAATGAGCAGTTCTTC.

This sequence joins TRBV6-5 and TRBJ2-1; D is possibly TRBD1 (6 bases). The length of the CDR3 is 11 residues. The germline CDR1 and CDR2 sequences are MNHEY and SVGAGI. The ends were cut back, 5 bases at V and 10 bases at J, with 9 bases in the middle. CDR3: CASSIGQEQFF. CDR3 in DNA: TGTGCCAGCAGTATTGGACAGGAGCAGTTCTTC.

V gene TRBV10-2 combines with J gene TRBJ1-1, with TRBD1 matching over 8 bases. The germline V gene has CDR1 WSHSY and CDR2 SAAADI. V trimming: 6 bases; J trimming: 3 bases; junction bases outside the gene matches: 15. This CDR3 is built from 17 residues. CDR3 nucleotide sequence: TGCGCCAGCAGCAGGATATCGACAGGGGCGTTGGACACTGAAGCTTTCTTT. Amino acids: CASSRISTGALDTEAFF.

The chain uses TRBV2 and TRBJ1-2; 7 nucleotides agree with TRBD1. CDR1 and CDR2 from the germline V gene are SNHLY and FYNNEI. With 4 bases clipped from V and 4 bases from J, the junction kept 6 bases outside the gene matches. The CDR3 extends over 14 amino acids. The CDR3 sequence: CASSAAAGGYGYTF. The CDR3 DNA sequence: TGTGCCAGCAGTGCGGCCGCAGGGGGCTATGGCTACACCTTC.

The chain joins TRBV10-3 to TRBJ2-1; D possibly corresponds to TRBD1 (5 bases). V was trimmed by 3 bases and J by 10 bases, leaving 10 bases between them. The germline V gene encodes CDR1 ENHRY and CDR2 SYGVKD. This CDR3 has 12 amino acids. The chain's CDR3 is CAISDGQGEQFF. The CDR3 nucleotides are TGTGCCATCAGTGATGGTCAGGGCGAGCAGTTCTTC.

This clone showed up just once. The germline gene is not matched at one end of the junction; a read error may be the cause. The genes are TRBV7-7 and TRBJ2-1; TRBD1 aligns across 9 bases. This CDR3 is built from 14 residues. The germline CDR1 and CDR2 sequences are SSHAT and FNYEAQ (reference sequence). CDR3 loop: CASSPQPGQGKQFF. Written as DNA, the CDR3 is TGTGCTAGCAGCCCTCAACCGGGACAGGGTAAGCAGTTCTTC.

By share of the sample, this clone is medium-sized. The chain couples TRBV5-5 to TRBJ2-7, with D unclear. V lost 1 base, J lost 6 bases, and 11 bases lay in between. This CDR3 is 13 amino acids long. Germline lookup yields CDR1 SGHKS and CDR2 YYEKEE (reference sequence). The CDR3 nucleotides are TGTGCCAGCAGCTTGCTGGTTGTAGGCGAGCAGTACTTC. Translated: CASSLLVVGEQYF.

The V gene is TRBV5-1, the J gene TRBJ2-7; 7 bases match TRBD1. CDR1 and CDR2 (germline): SGHRS, YFSETQ. The CDR3 contains 16 residues. V dropped 0 bases and J dropped 4; count of bases not matched to a gene: 10. CDR3 coding DNA: TGCGCCAGCAGCTTGGCCCTTAACAGGGGCCGATACGAGCAGTACTTC. Amino acids: CASSLALNRGRYEQYF. Full variable domain (rest looked up from reference TRBV5-1 and TRBJ2-7): KAGVTQTPRYLIKTRGQQVTLSCSPISGHRSVSWYQQTPGQGLQFLFEYFSETQRNKGNFPGRFSGRQFSNSRSEMNVSTLELGDSALYLCASSLALNRGRYEQYFGPGTRLTVT.

V and J are TRBV11-1 and TRBJ2-2, with D perhaps matching TRBD1 (5 bases). V lost 3 bases, J lost 5 bases, and 13 bases lay in between. The CDR3 has 15 residues. Germline V gives CDR1 SGHAT, CDR2 FQDESV (reference sequence). The CDR3 DNA sequence: TGTGCCAGCAGCTTTCAAGGGGCCCCGACCGGGGAGCTGTTTTTT. Protein product: CASSFQGAPTGELFF.

V gene TRBV6-1 combines with J gene TRBJ1-2; the D gene is possibly TRBD1 (5 bases). The germline V gene encodes CDR1 MNHNS and CDR2 SASEGT. Trimming pared 1 base from V and 8 bases from J, leaving 11 bases between. CDR3 size: 13 residues. The CDR3 nucleotides read TGTGCCAGCAGTGAAGGCAGGGTGCGGGGCTACACCTTC. As protein: CASSEGRVRGYTF.

This chain uses TRBV10-3 with TRBJ2-7; TRBD1 agrees at 7 bases. V lost 3 bases, J lost 3 bases, and 5 bases stayed unmatched. The CDR3 totals 14 residues. The germline V gene encodes CDR1 ENHRY and CDR2 SYGVKD. The CDR3 DNA is TGTGCCATCAGTGACCCGGGACAGATCTACGAGCAGTACTTC. Translated: CAISDPGQIYEQYF.

The chain combines TRBV6-1 with TRBJ1-4; D remains unclear. Trimming stripped 8 bases from V and 4 bases from J, with 17 bases between. The CDR3 length is 15 residues. Germline CDR1 and CDR2: MNHNS and SASEGT. CDR3 loop: CASSVTGRINEKLFF. As DNA, the CDR3 is TGTGCCAGCTCAGTCACCGGGAGGATTAATGAAAAACTGTTTTTT.

This clone was picked up one time. This chain joins TRBV19 and TRBJ1-2; a weak D match, TRBD1 (6 bases). V was trimmed by 5 bases and J by 4 bases, leaving 14 bases between them. This CDR3 is 14 amino acids long. Germline V gene data show CDR1 as LNHDA and CDR2 as SQIVND (reference sequence). CDR3 sequence reads: CASSGQFRGYGYTF. The CDR3 DNA reads as TGTGCCAGTAGTGGACAGTTTCGGGGCTATGGCTACACCTTC.

The V gene is TRBV10-3, the J gene TRBJ1-1; D not resolved. The germline V gene encodes CDR1 ENHRY and CDR2 SYGVKD. Deletions cut 2 bases from V and 2 bases from J, with 9 bases between. This CDR3 is 14 amino acids long. The CDR3 region is CAISEVDSNTEAFF. The DNA of the CDR3 is TGTGCCATCAGTGAGGTCGATTCTAACACTGAAGCTTTCTTT.

The rearrangement uses TRBV2 and TRBJ1-6, with a possible D match to TRBD1 (6 bases). Germline CDR1 SNHLY, CDR2 FYNNEI. Trimming cost V 3 bases and J 6 bases, with 15 bases left between them. The CDR3 is made up of 16 amino acids. In nucleotides, the CDR3 is TGTGCCAGCAGTGATGATCCGGGGGCCCTTAATTCACCCCTCCACTTT. Protein: CASSDDPGALNSPLHF.